These 7 T cell receptor beta chains came from one sample sequenced in a study of human T cells and chemical hapten exposure. TCRdb re-analysed the RACE reads in MiXCR, keeping a single row per CDR3 protein. The sample lists roughly 69,000 distinct CDR3 sequences, 10% seen once, with around 6.8% in the top ten. Specified time point: patch test 2, 6 weeks after DPC sensitization. Documented treatment: therapeutic diphenylcyclopropenone sensitization with weekly scalp DPC. The specimen was whole blood, collected in connection with sensitization to the hapten diphenylcyclopropenone (DPC). The receptor source for this set is a woman in her 50s with alopecia areata. Some clones in this sample may be carry-over from other donors' samples.

This clonotype occurred a few times. This chain joins TRBV19 and TRBJ2-1, with 8 bases fitting TRBD2. After removal of 4 bases from V and 4 bases from J, the junction contained 3 bases not matched to a gene. Germline lookup yields CDR1 LNHDA and CDR2 SQIVND (reference sequence). The length of the CDR3 is 14 residues. CDR3: CASSNSGAYNEQFF. The CDR3 DNA follows: TGTGCCAGTAGTAATAGCGGGGCATACAATGAGCAGTTCTTC.

By share of the sample, this clonotype is medium-sized. V usage is TRBV27 and J usage is TRBJ2-7; D not resolved. Germline values: CDR1 MNHEY, CDR2 SMNVEV (reference sequence). Trimming left V 0 bases short and J 3 bases short, with 12 bases between. The CDR3 is 15 amino acids. CDR3 region: CASSLSIGPNYEQYF. CDR3 bases: TGTGCCAGCAGTTTATCCATTGGACCTAACTACGAGCAGTACTTC.

This clonotype occurred many times. This chain uses TRBV7-6 with TRBJ2-3; the D is unclear. Germline CDR1 reads SGHVS; CDR2 reads FNYEAQ. The CDR3 extends over 14 amino acids. Trimming removed 2 bases at V and 1 base at J, with 7 bases between. The CDR3 nucleotides read TGTGCCAGCAGCTTACCGCATGGCACAGATACGCAGTATTTT. It encodes CASSLPHGTDTQYF.

This clonotype was seen at least ten times. The rearrangement links TRBV3-1 to TRBJ1-2; D remains ambiguous. The germline V gene has CDR1 LGHDT and CDR2 YNNKEL (reference sequence). Trimming took off 1 base at V and 7 bases at J, with 10 bases between the two ends. CDR3 length equals 13 residues. The CDR3 region is CASSQGGGRGYTF. The CDR3 DNA follows: TGTGCCAGCAGCCAAGGAGGCGGTCGTGGCTACACCTTC.

The V gene is TRBV29-1, the J gene TRBJ2-1, with TRBD2 as a possible D gene (5 bases). Trimming left V 3 bases short and J 14 bases short, with 14 bases between. Germline CDR1 SQVTM, CDR2 ANQGSEA. This CDR3 spans 11 amino acids. CDR3 sequence reads: CSVDTRGQKFF. The CDR3 DNA follows: TGCAGCGTTGATACCCGGGGTCAGAAGTTCTTC.

The chain uses TRBV20-1 and TRBJ1-1, with TRBD1 as a possible D gene (6 bases). Between the trimmed V and J ends, which lost 5 bases and 8 bases, there was a span of 18 bases. This CDR3 contains 13 residues. The germline gives CDR1 DFQATT, CDR2 SNEGSKA (reference sequence). The CDR3 protein is CSAHSRGRGEAFF. In DNA, the CDR3 is TGCAGTGCTCACTCCCGGGGGCGCGGAGAAGCTTTCTTT.

This clonotype has at least ten counts. J is TRBJ2-7 and V is TRBV7-2; 8 bases fit TRBD2. Looked up from germline, CDR1 is SGHTA and CDR2 is FQGNSA. J was trimmed by 1 base and V by 2 bases; bases with no gene match: 4. The CDR3 length is 15 residues. CDR3 bases: TGTGCCAGCAGCTTATACGGGACTAGATCCTACGAGCAGTACTTC. Amino acid sequence: CASSLYGTRSYEQYF. The variable domain in full, with the rest retrieved from reference TRBV7-2 and TRBJ2-7, is GAGVSQSPSNKVTEKGKDVELRCDPISGHTALYWYRQSLGQGLEFLIYFQGNSAPDKSGLPSDRFSAERTGGSVSTLTIQRTQQEDSAVYLCASSLYGTRSYEQYFGPGTRLTVT.